The 32 T cell receptor beta chains given below trace back to one sample, sequenced in a study of T cell responses to AZD1222 COVID-19 vaccine. This table comes from immunoSEQ multiplex PCR, and its TCRdb copy is limited to in-frame clones, with some not included. The data hold about 73,000 clones, with approximately 89% observed a single time. Here the sequenced sample was peripheral blood, taken on day 0 of AZD1222 vaccination. The receptor set was obtained from an adult in good health.

This clone was picked up a small number of times. The chain couples TRBV4-2 to TRBJ2-1; D possibly corresponds to TRBD1 (6 bases). CDR1 and CDR2 from the germline V gene are LGHNA and YNFKEQ. This CDR3 is 13 amino acids long. V lost 7 bases to trimming and J lost 10 bases, with 17 bases between them. The CDR3: CASTSGDIGEQFF. The DNA of the CDR3 is TGTGCCAGCACCTCAGGGGATATAGGGGAGCAGTTCTTC.

The J gene is TRBJ1-1, the V gene TRBV5-4, with TRBD1 as a possible D gene (6 bases). The germline V gene has CDR1 SGHNT and CDR2 YYREEE (reference sequence). V shed 1 base and J shed 3 bases, with 13 bases lying between them. This CDR3 spans 15 amino acids. CDR3 sequence (DNA): TGTGCCAGCAGCTTGTTTCTCCCAGGGGACACTGAAGCTTTCTTT. Its protein is CASSLFLPGDTEAFF.

This chain joins TRBV19 and TRBJ2-7; D could derive from TRBD1 or TRBD2 (6 bases each). CDR3 length equals 14 residues. Germline loops: CDR1 LNHDA, CDR2 SQIVND (reference sequence). The germline V and J ends were trimmed by 4 bases and 3 bases, with 13 bases remaining between them. CDR3 bases: TGTGCCAGTAGTAGATCGGGGGCCATCTACGAGCAGTACTTC. Translating gives CASSRSGAIYEQYF. Full variable domain (outside the CDR3, taken from reference TRBV19 and TRBJ2-7): DGGITQSPKYLFRKEGQNVTLSCEQNLNHDAMYWYRQDPGQGLRLIYYSQIVNDFQKGDIAEGYSVSREKKESFPLTVTSAQKNPTAFYLCASSRSGAIYEQYFGPGTRLTVT.

This chain connects TRBV5-6 to TRBJ2-5; the match to TRBD2 covers 8 bases. Germline CDR1 and CDR2: SGHDT and YYEEEE. The CDR3 is 16 amino acids. J lost 4 bases, V lost 0 bases, and 8 bases had no gene match. The CDR3 spells CASSLAGGENVETQYF. The CDR3 DNA reads TGTGCCAGCAGCTTGGCCGGGGGGGAGAATGTAGAGACCCAGTACTTC. Supplemented by reference TRBV5-6 and TRBJ2-5, the full variable domain reads DAGVTQSPTHLIKTRGQQVTLRCSPKSGHDTVSWYQQALGQGPQFIFQYYEEEERQRGNFPDRFSGHQFPNYSSELNVNALLLGDSALYLCASSLAGGENVETQYFGPGTRLLVL.

The chain is built from TRBV5-1 and TRBJ2-1; TRBD1 matches 9 bases. The trim removed 5 bases at V and 7 bases at J, leaving 7 bases unmatched. Germline V gene sequence: CDR1 SGHRS, CDR2 YFSETQ. The CDR3 covers 14 residues. The CDR3 DNA sequence: TGCGCCAGCAGGTCGGACAGGGGTTGGAATGAGCAGTTCTTC. It is translated as CASRSDRGWNEQFF. Complete variable domain (other parts from reference TRBV5-1 and TRBJ2-1): KAGVTQTPRYLIKTRGQQVTLSCSPISGHRSVSWYQQTPGQGLQFLFEYFSETQRNKGNFPGRFSGRQFSNSRSEMNVSTLELGDSALYLCASRSDRGWNEQFFGPGTRLTVL.

This chain uses TRBV7-9 with TRBJ1-5, with D uncertain. Trimming pared 0 bases from V and 4 bases from J, leaving 7 bases between. In germline, CDR1 is SEHNR, CDR2 FQNEAQ (reference sequence). The CDR3 spans 14 residues. The CDR3 reads CASSLASQNQPQHF. The DNA for the CDR3 is TGTGCCAGCAGCTTAGCGTCCCAGAATCAGCCCCAGCATTTT.

The gene calls are TRBV7-2 and TRBJ1-1, with 9 nucleotides matching TRBD1. The CDR3 is made up of 16 amino acids. V lost 7 bases and J lost 3; bases outside the gene matches: 12. The germline V gene has CDR1 SGHTA and CDR2 FQGNSA. The CDR3 sequence is CASTLDPTGGDTEAFF. CDR3 nucleotides: TGTGCCAGCACTCTAGACCCCACAGGGGGCGACACTGAAGCTTTCTTT.

V usage is TRBV2 and J usage is TRBJ1-1, with 10 positions matching TRBD1. The CDR3 consists of 12 residues. The V and J ends lost 10 bases and 6 bases, in that order; junction bases with no gene match: 5. Per germline, CDR1 SNHLY and CDR2 FYNNEI. The CDR3 loop is CATDRGQAEAFF. The CDR3 DNA reads as TGTGCCACCGACAGGGGGCAGGCTGAAGCTTTCTTT.

This clone was seen only a few times. The chain couples TRBV28 to TRBJ2-3, with D uncertain. This CDR3 is 14 amino acids long. Per the germline V gene, CDR1 is MDHEN and CDR2 is SYDVKM. With 4 bases removed from V and 3 bases from J, the gap between germline ends came to 11 bases. The CDR3 DNA is TGTGCCAGCAGTTCCGTGGGTGATACAGATACGCAGTATTTT. Its translation: CASSSVGDTDTQYF. The variable domain in full, completed from reference TRBV28 and TRBJ2-3, reads DVKVTQSSRYLVKRTGEKVFLECVQDMDHENMFWYRQDPGLGLRLIYFSYDVKMKEKGDIPEGYSVSREKKERFSLILESASTNQTSMYLCASSSVGDTDTQYFGPGTRLTVL.

This clone was seen just once. V usage is TRBV28 and J usage is TRBJ1-1, with 11 bases aligning to TRBD1. Germline assignment: CDR1 MDHEN and CDR2 SYDVKM. V lost 5 bases, J lost 12 bases, and 14 bases stayed unmatched. The CDR3 spans 15 residues. The CDR3 DNA is TGTGCCAGCAGTGTGGTGTTCCGGGACAGGGGGAAAACTTTCTTT. This gives the protein CASSVVFRDRGKTFF.

This sequence joins TRBV27 and TRBJ2-6; D remains ambiguous. V lost 1 base and J 0 bases, leaving 4 bases between the germline ends. CDR3 length equals 15 residues. Looked up from germline, CDR1 is MNHEY and CDR2 is SMNVEV (reference sequence). The DNA for the CDR3 is TGTGCCAGCAGTTTATATAGCTCTGGGGCCAACGTCCTGACTTTC. It translates to CASSLYSSGANVLTF.

This clone turned up a few times. V and J are TRBV3-1 (or the pseudogene TRBV3-2) and TRBJ2-4, with TRBD2 identical over 9 bases. With V trimmed by 2 bases and J by 4 bases, 15 bases remained unmatched. In germline, CDR1 is LGHDT, CDR2 YNNKEL (reference sequence). The CDR3 has 19 amino acids. The CDR3 bases are TGTGCCAGCAGCCAAAGGCTGGTCCGGGCGACTAGCGGTAAAAACATTCAGTACTTC. Protein: CASSQRLVRATSGKNIQYF.

This clone appeared a few times. The chain joins TRBV5-5 to TRBJ2-5, with 10 bases identical to TRBD1. The germline V gene encodes CDR1 SGHKS and CDR2 YYEKEE (reference sequence). Trimming cost V 4 bases and J 4 bases; bases outside gene matches: 1. This CDR3 has 13 amino acids. This CDR3 reads CASSDRGRETQYF. CDR3 coding DNA: TGTGCCAGCAGCGACAGGGGGCGAGAGACCCAGTACTTC.

The chain is built from TRBV18 and TRBJ1-1; D not resolved. Germline V gene lookup returns CDR1 KGHSH and CDR2 LQKENI. V was cut by 6 bases and J by 7 bases, with 12 bases left in between. The CDR3 extends over 12 amino acids. CDR3 coding DNA: TGTGCCAGCTCGCCCTCATATCTTGAAGCTTTCTTT. Translated, it gives CASSPSYLEAFF.

The chain links TRBV10-3 to TRBJ2-2, with 8 bases fitting TRBD1. J gave up 4 bases and V 10 bases, and 11 bases lay outside the gene matches. CDR3 size: 15 residues. Germline values: CDR1 ENHRY, CDR2 SYGVKD. CDR3 sequence (DNA): TGTGCCACTCACGCCCAAGACAGGGGCACCGGGGAGCTGTTTTTT. It yields the protein CATHAQDRGTGELFF.

The rearrangement uses TRBV5-8 and TRBJ2-7; D is ambiguous. The CDR3 has 14 residues. Germline CDR1 and CDR2: SGHTS and YDEGEE. Trimming left V 3 bases short and J 2 bases short, with 12 bases between. CDR3 sequence reads: CASSSPGRPYEQYF. The CDR3 DNA reads as TGTGCCAGCAGCTCCCCGGGCAGACCCTACGAGCAGTACTTC.

The chain couples TRBV7-9 to TRBJ1-4; perhaps TRBD1 as D (6 bases). V was trimmed by 7 bases and J by 6 bases, leaving 24 bases between them. The length of the CDR3 is 17 residues. CDR1 and CDR2 from the germline V gene are SEHNR and FQNEAQ (reference sequence). CDR3 protein: CASTPTRGLWVDEKLFF. The CDR3 DNA reads TGTGCCAGCACCCCCACCCGGGGGCTGTGGGTGGATGAAAAACTGTTTTTT.

Regarding this clone: Relative to the germline gene, one junction end is altered; a read error may explain this. This sequence joins TRBV28 and TRBJ2-1; 9 nucleotides align to TRBD1. CDR3 length equals 20 residues. Germline V lookup: CDR1 MDHEN, CDR2 SYDVKM. CDR3 protein: CTSERRVAAFRDRDYNEQFF. CDR3 in DNA: TGTACCAGCGAGAGGAGGGTTGCCGCCTTCCGGGACAGGGACTACAATGAGCAGTTCTTC.

The chain recombines TRBV6-6 with TRBJ1-2; D is ambiguous. Per the germline V gene, CDR1 is MNHNY and CDR2 is SVGAGI (reference sequence). The CDR3 is 13 amino acids. Trimming removed 4 bases from V and 4 bases from J, with 10 bases in between. CDR3 sequence reads: CASSFREFYGYTF. CDR3 coding DNA: TGTGCCAGCAGTTTTCGTGAATTCTATGGCTACACCTTC.

V is TRBV21-1 and J is TRBJ1-6. TRBV21-1 is designated a pseudogene. The CDR3 spans 17 residues. CDR3 sequence (DNA): TGTGCCAGCAGCAAAGCGCTGTGGAGGGCGTGGAATTCACCCCTCCACTTT. Its translation is CASSKALWRAWNSPLHF.

V is TRBV6-1 and J is TRBJ2-1, with 14 bases fitting TRBD2. From germline, CDR1 is MNHNS and CDR2 SASEGT. The CDR3 contains 15 residues. V shed 1 base and J 7 bases; nucleotides not matched to a gene: 0. The CDR3 region has the DNA TGTGCCAGCAGTGAAGGGACTAGCGGGGGGAATGAGCAGTTCTTC. It specifies CASSEGTSGGNEQFF.

This clone came up a few times. The chain has TRBV5-1 and TRBJ2-7; D is unclear. In germline, CDR1 is SGHRS, CDR2 YFSETQ. The CDR3 sequence is 14 residues long. Trimming took 0 bases from V and 2 from J, leaving 9 bases between them. As DNA, the CDR3 is TGCGCCAGCAGCTTGGCCGGCGGAGCCTACGAGCAGTACTTC. This gives the protein CASSLAGGAYEQYF. Full variable domain (outside the CDR3, taken from reference TRBV5-1 and TRBJ2-7): KAGVTQTPRYLIKTRGQQVTLSCSPISGHRSVSWYQQTPGQGLQFLFEYFSETQRNKGNFPGRFSGRQFSNSRSEMNVSTLELGDSALYLCASSLAGGAYEQYFGPGTRLTVT.

The rearrangement uses TRBV29-1 and TRBJ1-2, with 7 positions matching TRBD1. Germline trimming cut 4 bases from V and 4 bases from J; bases unmatched to any gene: 12. CDR1 SQVTM and CDR2 ANQGSEA come from the germline V gene. The CDR3 is 15 amino acids. As DNA, the CDR3 is TGCAGCGTTGTAACAACAGGGGTTGGTAGCTATGGCTACACCTTC. Residues: CSVVTTGVGSYGYTF.

This chain joins TRBV2 and TRBJ1-6; D uncertain. The CDR3 consists of 16 residues. Trimming removed 3 bases at V and 6 bases at J, with 15 bases between. CDR1 SNHLY and CDR2 FYNNEI come from the germline V gene. The CDR3 nucleotides are TGTGCCAGCAGTGACGTTAGGGTGTCGCTTAATTCACCCCTCCACTTT. Its protein product is CASSDVRVSLNSPLHF. Drawing the rest from reference TRBV2 and TRBJ1-6, the complete variable domain is EPEVTQTPSHQVTQMGQEVILRCVPISNHLYFYWYRQILGQKVEFLVSFYNNEISEKSEIFDDQFSVERPDGSNFTLKIRSTKLEDSAMYFCASSDVRVSLNSPLHFGNGTRLTVT.

V is TRBV6-4 and J is TRBJ2-3, with D hard to call. The length of the CDR3 is 13 residues. Per the germline V gene, CDR1 is MRHNA and CDR2 is SNTAGT. Trimming removed 4 bases at V and 1 base at J, with 6 bases between. CDR3: CASSVSGTDTQYF. The DNA of the CDR3 is TGTGCCAGCAGTGTATCAGGCACAGATACGCAGTATTTT.

The gene calls are TRBV6-6 and TRBJ2-7; D uncertain. The CDR3 has 16 residues. In germline, CDR1 is MNHNY, CDR2 SVGAGI (reference sequence). Trimming took off 0 bases at V and 0 bases at J, with 12 bases between the two ends. The CDR3 DNA reads TGTGCCAGCAGTTACTCAGGCGGTGTTAGCTCCTACGAGCAGTACTTC. As protein: CASSYSGGVSSYEQYF.

The chain has TRBV25-1 and TRBJ2-7; a weak D match, TRBD1 (5 bases). This CDR3 comprises 16 residues. Deletions cut 2 bases from V and 2 bases from J, with 16 bases between. Per germline, CDR1 MGHDK and CDR2 SYGVNS. The CDR3 DNA is TGTGCCAGCAGTGAAAGGGGCGGCAGGCGCCCCTACGAGCAGTACTTC. Translated, it gives CASSERGGRRPYEQYF.

The chain carries TRBV18 and TRBJ2-3; unclear D gene. Germline V gives CDR1 KGHSH, CDR2 LQKENI. V dropped 3 bases and J dropped 3 bases, with 13 bases sitting between them. The CDR3 extends over 15 amino acids. CDR3 sequence (DNA): TGTGCCAGCTCACCTACGTCGGGTCGAACAGATACGCAGTATTTT. Its translation is CASSPTSGRTDTQYF.

The chain carries TRBV6-5 and TRBJ1-1; D is uncertain. The CDR3 runs to 13 residues. The germline V gene has CDR1 MNHEY and CDR2 SVGAGI. The ends were cut back, 6 bases at V and 2 bases at J, with 10 bases in the middle. DNA for the CDR3: TGTGCCAGCAGCCTCCGGAGTAACACTGAAGCTTTCTTT. It yields the protein CASSLRSNTEAFF.

V is TRBV19 and J is TRBJ1-2; 9 bases are a match to TRBD1. The CDR3 sequence is 16 residues long. The V gene end was trimmed by 3 bases and the J gene end by 7 bases; junction bases not matched to a gene: 12. From germline, CDR1 is LNHDA and CDR2 SQIVND (reference sequence). CDR3 in amino acids: CASSMRPGTGFAGYTF. CDR3 DNA: TGTGCCAGTAGTATGCGTCCCGGGACAGGGTTTGCTGGCTACACCTTC.

The rearrangement uses TRBV30 and TRBJ1-4; D is unclear. V shed 2 bases and J shed 5 bases, with 9 bases lying between them. The CDR3 is 13 residues long. The V gene's germline CDR1 is GTSNPN and CDR2 SVGIG (reference sequence). The CDR3 coding sequence is TGTGCCTGGAGTTCGGATTCAAATGAAAAACTGTTTTTT. Residues: CAWSSDSNEKLFF.

The table lists this clone with a count of one. V is TRBV19 and J is TRBJ1-1, with D possibly TRBD1 on 5 matching bases. The germline CDR1 and CDR2 sequences are LNHDA and SQIVND (reference sequence). The CDR3 runs 15 residues. Trimming removed 4 bases from V and 1 base from J, with 13 bases in between. CDR3 coding DNA: TGTGCCAGTAGTACCAGGACATACCGGAACACTGAAGCTTTCTTT. Amino acid sequence: CASSTRTYRNTEAFF.